These 4 T cell receptor beta chains were all obtained from the same sample, sequenced in a study of beta chain features in type 1 diabetes. Overall study findings and caveats: When Type 1 diabetes patients were examined, their TCRB CDR3s proved moderately but significantly shorter in all four CD4+ subsets.

The sequenced template was cDNA made from the entire isolated RNA. Clones were sequenced by immunoSEQ multiplex PCR, and TCRdb holds only the in-frame ones, with some missing. The data hold hundreds of thousands of clones, with about 14% observed a single time. Which antigens these TCRs recognize remains unknown. The sample comprised naive CD4+ T cells from blood. All receptors derive from a man between 18 and 29 years old with type 1 diabetes.

In regard to this clone: Other nucleotide sequences in the sample specify the same CDR3. The J gene is TRBJ2-1, the V gene TRBV5-1; TRBD2 might be the D (5 bases). CDR1 is SGHRS and CDR2 is YFSETQ in the germline V gene. V was clipped by 0 bases and J by 2 bases, with 6 bases between them. CDR3 length: 14 residues. In DNA, the CDR3 is TGCGCCAGCAGCTTGGGGAGGCCCTACAATGAGCAGTTCTTC. Amino acids: CASSLGRPYNEQFF.

The chain employs TRBV27 and TRBJ2-7, with a possible D match to TRBD2 (6 bases). The CDR3 contains 16 residues. Germline V CDR1 and CDR2: MNHEY, SMNVEV (reference sequence). Trimming stripped 3 bases from V and 5 bases from J, with 20 bases between. CDR3 bases: TGTGCCAGCAGTTTCGATACCGGGCCCCCGGGGGACGAGCAGTACTTC. It translates to CASSFDTGPPGDEQYF.

This clone was picked up a small number of times. V gene TRBV6-5 combines with J gene TRBJ1-5; D remains ambiguous. Trimming shortened V by 0 bases and J by 1 base, and 4 bases separated the two germline ends. Germline V lookup: CDR1 MNHEY, CDR2 SVGAGI. CDR3 length: 14 amino acids. This chain's CDR3 is CASSYSQSNQPQHF. The CDR3 region has the DNA TGTGCCAGCAGTTACTCACAAAGCAATCAGCCCCAGCATTTT.

This clone was seen a few times. The rearrangement uses TRBV6-5 and TRBJ2-7; 7 bases are shared with TRBD1. Germline lookup yields CDR1 MNHEY and CDR2 SVGAGI. V lost 0 bases and J lost 2; bases outside the gene matches: 7. The CDR3 contains 16 residues. This CDR3 reads CASSYSRLQGTYEQYF. Here the CDR3 DNA reads TGTGCCAGCAGTTACTCGCGGCTACAGGGGACCTACGAGCAGTACTTC.